Listed below are T cell receptor beta chains from one sample, sequenced in a study of T cell responses to AZD1222 COVID-19 vaccine. Method: immunoSEQ multiplex PCR; TCRdb's copy keeps in-frame clones and lacks some. The table lists about 70,000 clones, about 85% of them singletons. This material consisted of peripheral blood, taken on day 0 of AZD1222 vaccination. The source is an adult in good health. Both conserved end residues are part of each CDR3. Each record gives: D gene, V gene, J gene, clone size, CDR3 DNA, CDR3 protein. D genes are given only for firm matches. Size is stated for part of the rows, as once, few or many counts, or as a class when the clone is expanded.

.,TRBV5-1,TRBJ1-2,.,TGCGCCAGCAGCAAGGACACTGACTATGGCTACACCTTC,CASSKDTDYGYTF
TRBD1,TRBV5-8,TRBJ2-7,few,TGTGCCGCTGGGACAGGTCAATTCTCATCCTACGAGCAGTACTTC,CAAGTGQFSSYEQYF
.,TRBV11-3,TRBJ2-2,once,TGTGCCAGCAGCCTCCAGGCCGGGACGGTGAACACCGGGGAGCTGTTTTTT,CASSLQAGTVNTGELFF
.,TRBV27,TRBJ1-2,.,TGTGCCAGCAGCGCAACCGGGGCCTATAATGGCTACACCTTC,CASSATGAYNGYTF
TRBD2,TRBV5-1,TRBJ2-7,.,TGCGCCAGCAGCTCCCAGACTAGCGGCTACGAGCAGTACTTC,CASSSQTSGYEQYF
.,TRBV18,TRBJ1-2,.,TGTGCCAGCTCAACGACAGGTTCGAACTATGGCTACACCTTC,CASSTTGSNYGYTF
TRBD1,TRBV13,TRBJ1-4,.,TGTGCCAGCAGCTATTACAGGGGGCGGGTTGAAAAACTGTTTTTT,CASSYYRGRVEKLFF
.,TRBV19,TRBJ1-1,once,TGTGCCAGTAGTATATTGCGAGGGGGGAACACTGAAGCTTTCTTT,CASSILRGGNTEAFF
.,TRBV11-3,TRBJ2-1,.,TGTGCCAGCAGCCTTAGTATTATTGAGAAACAGGGAACGAATGAGCAGTTCTTC,CASSLSIIEKQGTNEQFF
.,TRBV29-1,TRBJ1-2,.,TGCAGCGTTGGAAGGGGATCTAACTATGGCTACACCTTC,CSVGRGSNYGYTF
.,TRBV6-5,TRBJ1-2,.,TGTGCCAGCAGTTCCGCCTTCGGACAGCACTATGGCTACACCTTC,CASSSAFGQHYGYTF
.,TRBV6-5,TRBJ1-4,.,TGTGCCAGCAGTTACTCGGCGGGGGCAAGGGAAAAACTGTTTTTT,CASSYSAGAREKLFF
TRBD1,TRBV29-1,TRBJ1-2,.,TGCAGCGACGGGACAGGGGAAGGAGGCTACACCTTC,CSDGTGEGGYTF
TRBD1,TRBV29-1,TRBJ1-3,.,TGCAGCGTTCGGACAGGGGGCTCAGGAAACACCATATATTTT,CSVRTGGSGNTIYF
.,TRBV6-4,TRBJ1-1,.,TGTGCCAGCAGTCGGGGGTGTACTGAAGCTTTCTTT,CASSRGCTEAFF
TRBD1,TRBV7-9,TRBJ2-5,once,TGTGCCAGCAGCTCACTACAGGGGATGTACCAAGAGACCCAGTACTTC,CASSSLQGMYQETQYF
.,TRBV27,TRBJ1-6,.,TGTGCCAGCAGTTTATTCACCTCATCTAGTGCCTATAATTCACCCCTCCACTTT,CASSLFTSSSAYNSPLHF
.,TRBV7-9,TRBJ1-4,.,TGTGCCAGCAGCTTTGCCCGACAGGACGGGGAACTGTTTTTT,CASSFARQDGELFF
.,TRBV20-1,TRBJ2-7,.,TGCAGTGCCCACCTACGCGGCGAGCAGTACTTC,CSAHLRGEQYF
.,TRBV29-1,TRBJ1-5,.,TGCAGCGCCTCGCGGGTGGGGGAGCCCCAGCATTTT,CSASRVGEPQHF
TRBD1,TRBV5-8,TRBJ1-2,.,TGTGCCAGCAGCGGGGCCGGGACAGTCTATGGCTACACCTTC,CASSGAGTVYGYTF
.,TRBV7-2,TRBJ1-2,.,TGTGCCAGCAGCTTATCAGGGATGACGTTTGGCTACACCTTC,CASSLSGMTFGYTF
.,TRBV10-1,TRBJ2-1,.,TGCGCCAGCAGTGAGGGGGGGGCAGGCTACAATGAGCAGTTCTTC,CASSEGGAGYNEQFF
TRBD1,TRBV10-3,TRBJ1-5,few,TGTGCCATCAGCCTTACAGGGGATCAACAGCCCCAGCATTTT,CAISLTGDQQPQHF
TRBD2,TRBV5-1,TRBJ2-5,.,TGCGCCAGCAGGGTAGCGGGTCAAGAGACCCAGTACTTC,CASRVAGQETQYF
.,TRBV7-2,TRBJ2-5,.,TGTGCCAGCAGCCTGGGACCGCAAGAGACCCAGTACTTC,CASSLGPQETQYF
.,TRBV12-3/TRBV12-4,TRBJ2-7,once,TGTGCCAGCAGTTTAGTATCACATCTCGGCGAGTACTTC,CASSLVSHLGEYF
TRBD1,TRBV30,TRBJ2-7,.,TGTGCCTGGAGTGTAGAGGGGGCCCTCGAGCAGTACTTC,CAWSVEGALEQYF
.,TRBV6-5,TRBJ1-2,.,TGTGCCAGCAGTTTGACGGGAGGTTATGGCTACACCTTC,CASSLTGGYGYTF
.,TRBV12-5,TRBJ1-6,once,TGTGCTAGTCAACACGGGGCCCCCGGGCCCCTCCACTTT,CASQHGAPGPLHF
.,TRBV2,TRBJ2-5,few,TGTGCCAGCAGTCGAGCGGCGGAAGAGACCCAGTACTTC,CASSRAAEETQYF
TRBD2,TRBV7-7,TRBJ2-5,.,TGTGCCAGCAGCTTTGGTCCGGGAGGGAAGGAGACCCAGTACTTC,CASSFGPGGKETQYF
.,TRBV28,TRBJ2-6,.,TGTGCCAGCAGTCCCGGGGTTTCGGGGGCCAACGTCCTGACTTTC,CASSPGVSGANVLTF
TRBD2,TRBV4-1,TRBJ2-1,few,TGCGCCAGCAGCCCCAACTTCCCGGGACTAGCGGGAGAGGATGAGCAGTTCTTC,CASSPNFPGLAGEDEQFF
.,TRBV7-9,TRBJ1-2,.,TGTGCCAGCAGCAGGGGGGGCCCTGTCTATGGCTACACCTTC,CASSRGGPVYGYTF
TRBD2,TRBV4-2,TRBJ2-5,.,TGTGCCAGCAGCCACCCCTGGGGGGGAGGGAGAGAGACCCAGTACTTC,CASSHPWGGGRETQYF
TRBD1,TRBV15,TRBJ2-6,.,TGTGCCACCAGCAGGGACAGGGGGTTAGGTGGGGCCAACGTCCTGACTTTC,CATSRDRGLGGANVLTF
.,TRBV13,TRBJ1-2,.,TGTGCCAGCAGGATAGGGGGAAACTATGGCTACACCTTC,CASRIGGNYGYTF
TRBD1,TRBV9,TRBJ2-7,.,TGTGCCAGCAGCGCCGGGACAGGGATCTACTTC,CASSAGTGIYF
TRBD1,TRBV7-2,TRBJ1-5,.,TGTGCCAGCAGCTCCGGCCCATCCGGGACAGGGAGTTTTGAGCCCCAGCATTTT,CASSSGPSGTGSFEPQHF
.,TRBV4-1,TRBJ1-1,.,TGCGCCAGCAGCCAAGAAGTGCTTTATTATGAAGCTTTCTTT,CASSQEVLYYEAFF
.,TRBV7-8,TRBJ1-1,medium-sized,TGTGCCAGCAGCTTAAACCCATCGAACACTGAAGCTTTCTTT,CASSLNPSNTEAFF
TRBD1,TRBV3-1/TRBV3-2,TRBJ1-2,.,TGTGCCAGCAGCCTAGCAGGGGGCGACTATGGCTACACCTTC,CASSLAGGDYGYTF
TRBD1,TRBV11-3,TRBJ1-4,few,TGTGCCAGCAGCTTCACAGGGGCAGGAGCTAATGAAAAACTGTTTTTT,CASSFTGAGANEKLFF
TRBD1,TRBV6-5,TRBJ2-7,.,TGTGCCAGCAGTTACCCGGGACAGGGCATCTACGAGCAGTACTTC,CASSYPGQGIYEQYF
TRBD1,TRBV19,TRBJ2-5,.,TGTGCCAGTAGTCAACAGGGGACACAAGAGACCCAGTACTTC,CASSQQGTQETQYF
.,TRBV19,TRBJ2-3,.,TGTGCCAGTAGTCTCAGGGTGAGGGGATACACAGATACGCAGTATTTT,CASSLRVRGYTDTQYF
TRBD2,TRBV5-6,TRBJ2-7,.,TGTGCCAGCAGCCTGCCGGGACTAGCATCCGAGCAGTACTTC,CASSLPGLASEQYF
.,TRBV30,TRBJ1-1,few,TGTGCCTGGGGGGTGGCAGGGAGGGCTTTCTTT,CAWGVAGRAFF
.,TRBV9,TRBJ1-2,few,TGTGCCAGCAGCGTAGGGGGGACCGTTCAAAAGGGAGGCTACACCTTC,CASSVGGTVQKGGYTF
.,TRBV19,TRBJ1-1,.,TGTGCCAGTAGTATCCCTAACACTGAAGCTTTCTTT,CASSIPNTEAFF
TRBD1,TRBV23-1,TRBJ2-7,.,TGCGCCAGCAGCCGGACAGGCCACCTCTCCTACGAGCAGTACTTC,CASSRTGHLSYEQYF
.,TRBV7-8,TRBJ2-7,.,TGTGCCAGCAGCTTAGTTCTCCGGGACTGGGCTCATTACGAGCAGTACTTC,CASSLVLRDWAHYEQYF
TRBD2,TRBV2,TRBJ2-1,.,TGTGCCAGCAGTGTCATGACTAGCTTCAATGAGCAGTTCTTC,CASSVMTSFNEQFF
.,TRBV9,TRBJ2-2,.,TGTGCCAGCAGCGTAGGGGTCGGGGAGCTGTTTTTT,CASSVGVGELFF
.,TRBV6-2/TRBV6-3,TRBJ1-5,.,TGTGCCAGCAGTTACTCAAGTTTGGGTCAGCCCCAGCATTTT,CASSYSSLGQPQHF
.,TRBV28,TRBJ1-3,.,TGTGCCAGCAGAAACAGGGCCGGGAGAAACACCATATATTTT,CASRNRAGRNTIYF
TRBD1,TRBV18,TRBJ1-2,once,TGTGCCAGCTCTCCCGTTATAGGACAGGGGGCGGCTAACTATGGCTACACCTTC,CASSPVIGQGAANYGYTF
.,TRBV11-2,TRBJ1-2,.,TGTGCCAGCAGCTTGAGTAACGCACGATATGGCTACACCTTC,CASSLSNARYGYTF
TRBD1,TRBV6-6,TRBJ2-7,.,TGTGCCAGCAGTGGGTACAGGGGGAGAGACGAGCAGTACTTC,CASSGYRGRDEQYF